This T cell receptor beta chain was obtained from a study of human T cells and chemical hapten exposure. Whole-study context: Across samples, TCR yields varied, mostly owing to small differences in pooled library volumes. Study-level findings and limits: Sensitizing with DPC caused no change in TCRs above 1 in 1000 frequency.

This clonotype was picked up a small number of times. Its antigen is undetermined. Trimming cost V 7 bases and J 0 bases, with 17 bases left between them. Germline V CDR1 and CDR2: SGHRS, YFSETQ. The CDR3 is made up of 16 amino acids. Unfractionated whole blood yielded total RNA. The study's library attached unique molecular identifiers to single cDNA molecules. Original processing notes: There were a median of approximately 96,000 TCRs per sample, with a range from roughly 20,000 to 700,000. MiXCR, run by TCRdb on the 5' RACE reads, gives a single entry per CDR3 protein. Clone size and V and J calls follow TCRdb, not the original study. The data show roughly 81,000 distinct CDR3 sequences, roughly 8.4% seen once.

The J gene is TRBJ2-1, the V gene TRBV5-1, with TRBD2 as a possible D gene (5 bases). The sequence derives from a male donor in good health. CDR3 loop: CASFRTSPSSYNEQFF. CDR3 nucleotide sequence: TGCGCCAGCTTCAGGACTTCCCCGAGCTCCTACAATGAGCAGTTCTTC.